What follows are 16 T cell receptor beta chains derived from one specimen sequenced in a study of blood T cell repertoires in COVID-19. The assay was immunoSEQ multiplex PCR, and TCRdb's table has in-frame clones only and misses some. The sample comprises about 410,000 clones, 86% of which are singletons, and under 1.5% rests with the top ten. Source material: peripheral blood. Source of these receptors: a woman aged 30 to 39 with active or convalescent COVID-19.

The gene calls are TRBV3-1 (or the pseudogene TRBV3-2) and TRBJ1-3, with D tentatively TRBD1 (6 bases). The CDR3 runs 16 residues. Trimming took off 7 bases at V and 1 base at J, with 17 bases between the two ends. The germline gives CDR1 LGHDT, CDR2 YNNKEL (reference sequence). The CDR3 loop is CASNLGGARSGNTIYF. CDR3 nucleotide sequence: TGTGCCAGCAATCTGGGGGGGGCGAGGTCTGGAAACACCATATATTTT.

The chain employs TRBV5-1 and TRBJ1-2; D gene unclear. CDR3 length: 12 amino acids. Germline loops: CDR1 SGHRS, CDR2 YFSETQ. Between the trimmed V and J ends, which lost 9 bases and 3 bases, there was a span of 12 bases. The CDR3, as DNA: TGCGCCAATCGGACTGACTACTATGGCTACACCTTC. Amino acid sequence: CANRTDYYGYTF. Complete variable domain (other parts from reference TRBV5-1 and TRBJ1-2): KAGVTQTPRYLIKTRGQQVTLSCSPISGHRSVSWYQQTPGQGLQFLFEYFSETQRNKGNFPGRFSGRQFSNSRSEMNVSTLELGDSALYLCANRTDYYGYTFGSGTRLTVV.

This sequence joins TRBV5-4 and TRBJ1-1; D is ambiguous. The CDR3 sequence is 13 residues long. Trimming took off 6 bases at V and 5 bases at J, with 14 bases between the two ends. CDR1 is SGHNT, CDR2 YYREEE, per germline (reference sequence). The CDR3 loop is CASMEADGTEAFF. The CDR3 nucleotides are TGTGCCAGCATGGAAGCGGACGGAACTGAAGCTTTCTTT.

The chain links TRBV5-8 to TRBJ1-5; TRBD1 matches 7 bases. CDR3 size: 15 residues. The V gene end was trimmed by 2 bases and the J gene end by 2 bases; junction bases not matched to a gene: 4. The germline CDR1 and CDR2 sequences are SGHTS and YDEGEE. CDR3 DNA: TGTGCCAGCAGCTTTCAAGGGGGCGGCAATCAGCCCCAGCATTTT. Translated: CASSFQGGGNQPQHF.

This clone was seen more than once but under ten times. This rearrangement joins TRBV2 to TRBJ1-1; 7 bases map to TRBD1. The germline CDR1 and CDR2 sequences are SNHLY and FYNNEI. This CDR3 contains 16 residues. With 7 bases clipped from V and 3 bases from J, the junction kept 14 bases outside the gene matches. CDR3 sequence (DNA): TGTGCCAGCACGCACAGGGGATATTATGGGGACACTGAAGCTTTCTTT. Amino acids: CASTHRGYYGDTEAFF.

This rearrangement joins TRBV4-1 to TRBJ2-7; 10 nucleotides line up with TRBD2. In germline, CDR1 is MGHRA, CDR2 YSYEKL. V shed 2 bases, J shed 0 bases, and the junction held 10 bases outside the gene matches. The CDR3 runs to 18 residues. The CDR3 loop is CASSQSFLGLADSYEQYF. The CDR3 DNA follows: TGCGCCAGCAGCCAAAGTTTTCTCGGACTAGCGGACTCCTACGAGCAGTACTTC.

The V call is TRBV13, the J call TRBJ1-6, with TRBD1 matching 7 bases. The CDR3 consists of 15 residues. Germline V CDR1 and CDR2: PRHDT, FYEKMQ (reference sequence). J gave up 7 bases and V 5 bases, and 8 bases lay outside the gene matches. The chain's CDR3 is CASSLRDSQNSPLHF. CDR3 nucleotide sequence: TGTGCCAGCAGCCTCCGGGACAGCCAGAATTCACCCCTCCACTTT.

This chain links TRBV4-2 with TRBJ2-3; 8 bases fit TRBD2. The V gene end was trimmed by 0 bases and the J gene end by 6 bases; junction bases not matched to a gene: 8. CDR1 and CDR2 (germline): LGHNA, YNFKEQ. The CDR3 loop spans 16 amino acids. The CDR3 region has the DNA TGTGCCAGCAGCCAAGATTGGACGGGAGGGATCGATACGCAGTATTTT. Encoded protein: CASSQDWTGGIDTQYF.

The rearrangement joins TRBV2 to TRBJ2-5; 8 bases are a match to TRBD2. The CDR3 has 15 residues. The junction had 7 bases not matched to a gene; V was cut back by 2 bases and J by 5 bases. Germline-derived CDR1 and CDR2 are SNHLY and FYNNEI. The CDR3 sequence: CASSEFARGGETQYF. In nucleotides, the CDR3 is TGTGCCAGCAGTGAATTTGCCCGGGGGGGGGAGACCCAGTACTTC.

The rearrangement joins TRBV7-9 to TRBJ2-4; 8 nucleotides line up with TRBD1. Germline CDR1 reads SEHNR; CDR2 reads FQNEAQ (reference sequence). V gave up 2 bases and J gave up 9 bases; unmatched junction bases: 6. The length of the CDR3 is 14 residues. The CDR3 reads CASSLRTGSGIQYF. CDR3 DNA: TGTGCCAGCAGCTTAAGGACAGGGTCGGGCATTCAGTACTTC.

Here the CDR3 reads CASSEEDRPNTEAFF. The CDR3 nucleotides read TGTGCCAGCAGCGAAGAGGACAGACCGAACACTGAAGCTTTCTTT. This chain connects TRBV9 to TRBJ1-1, with D perhaps matching TRBD1 (6 bases). The CDR3 covers 15 residues. The germline V gene has CDR1 SGDLS and CDR2 YYNGEE. Trimming cost V 3 bases and J 1 base, with 13 bases left between them.

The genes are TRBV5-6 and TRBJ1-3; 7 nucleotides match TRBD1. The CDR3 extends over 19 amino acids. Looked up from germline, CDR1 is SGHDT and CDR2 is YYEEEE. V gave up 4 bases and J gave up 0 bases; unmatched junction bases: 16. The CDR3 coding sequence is TGTGCCAGCAGCCGGGGCCTGGGGTGGGGGACAGTCTCTGGAAACACCATATATTTT. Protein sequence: CASSRGLGWGTVSGNTIYF.

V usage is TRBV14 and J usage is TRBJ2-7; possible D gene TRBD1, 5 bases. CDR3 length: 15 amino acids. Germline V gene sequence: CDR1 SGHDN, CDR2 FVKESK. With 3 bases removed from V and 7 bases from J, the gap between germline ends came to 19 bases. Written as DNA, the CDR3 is TGTGCCAGCAGCCAGGGCAGGGTCAACCTGGGGGAGCAGTACTTC. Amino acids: CASSQGRVNLGEQYF.

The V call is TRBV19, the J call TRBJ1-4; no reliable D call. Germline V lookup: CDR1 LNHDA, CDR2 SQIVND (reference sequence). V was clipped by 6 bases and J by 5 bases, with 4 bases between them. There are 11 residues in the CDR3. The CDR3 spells CASSLNEKLFF. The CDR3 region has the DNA TGTGCCAGTAGCCTGAATGAAAAACTGTTTTTT.

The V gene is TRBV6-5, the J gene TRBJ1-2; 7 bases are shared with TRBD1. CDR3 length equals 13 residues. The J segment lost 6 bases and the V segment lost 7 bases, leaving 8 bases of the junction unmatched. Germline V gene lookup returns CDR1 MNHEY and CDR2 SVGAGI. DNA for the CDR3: TGTGCCAGCATCGGCAGGGGGAGGCATGGCTACACCTTC. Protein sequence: CASIGRGRHGYTF.

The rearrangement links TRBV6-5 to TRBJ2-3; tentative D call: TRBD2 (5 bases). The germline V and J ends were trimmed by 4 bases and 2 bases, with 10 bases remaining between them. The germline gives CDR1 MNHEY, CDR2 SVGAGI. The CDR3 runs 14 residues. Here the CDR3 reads CASSLGLATDTQYF. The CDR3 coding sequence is TGTGCCAGCAGTTTAGGACTGGCCACAGATACGCAGTATTTT.